This T cell receptor beta chain was sequenced for a study of cytomegalovirus exposure and HLA in healthy donors (dated by TCRdb to the late 2010s). About the full investigation: According to a later analysis, one platform produced both the 120 validation repertoires and the 700 or so repertoires of the first cohort. The study was designed to test whether signatures of past pathogen exposure could be identified by cataloging public T cell receptors. A separate validation cohort of approximately 130 different subjects was used in addition to the 666-subject first cohort. To predict cytomegalovirus infection status, the study brought together high-throughput TCR immunosequencing, statistical association of individual TCRs with disease status, and machine learning.

Sequences SGHVS (CDR1) and FQNEAQ (CDR2) are obtained from the germline V gene. Trimming at the junction amounts to 2 bases on V and 7 bases on J, and the germline ends lie 12 bases apart. The CDR3 has 14 amino acids, counting the end cysteine and phenylalanine. Only the CDR3 DNA is retained, 42 bases long and in frame from the first base. Receptor libraries were prepared by the immunoSEQ multiplex PCR assay. As for how the authors treated the data: A statistical classification framework was developed to diagnose cytomegalovirus status using the catalog of TCR beta chain sequences. Entries here come from immuneACCESS through TCRdb and include only in-frame sequences with V and J called. Some clones fail to appear in such tables; in the studies checked, an unresolved V gene covers under half of the shortfall, and the cause of the remainder is unknown. Clone size and the V and J calls come from that table; the DNA yielded D and trimming. In this sample the table shows some 79,000 clones, roughly 93% of which occur a single time. About 3.5% of the sample lies in the top ten.

About this clone: Its cognate antigen has yet to be identified. Within one base of it there is no much larger clone, and no base qualities were kept.

Separate from the approximately 700-subject first cohort, the validation cohort of some 130 subjects was the group to which the donors belonged. Study-level results and caveats: A few of the identified cytomegalovirus-associated TCR beta chains were confirmed in vitro to be specific for cytomegalovirus antigens. A later analysis found that TCRs clustered in the first cohort also tended to co-occur in the 120 validation repertoires, with 94% of cluster scores above 0. The authors suggested that the approach could potentially be generalized to other disease states and immunological phenotypes. A later analysis lacked HLA typing for the validation cohort, so it scored co-occurrence in that cohort across all 110 or so repertoires. Cytomegalovirus status was reported to be diagnosed by the classifier with high specificity and sensitivity in both the original and validation cohorts. The study listed 170 or so TCR beta chains as associated with cytomegalovirus. Across donors, most TCR sequences were observed very rarely, whereas some public TCRs were present in many individuals.

The sequence derives from a woman aged 18 to 35 in good health and CMV-seropositive. The chain joins TRBV7-8 to TRBJ1-5; a weak D assignment points to TRBD1 (5 bases agree). The specimen was PBMCs. The bases read TGTGCCAGCAGCTTACGGGGGAGTGAGCAGCCCCAGCATTTT. It translates to CASSLRGSEQPQHF.